This record looks at one T cell receptor beta chain sequence and its context. Its cognate antigen is unknown. Trimming stripped 3 bases from V and 4 bases from J, with 12 bases between. The CDR3 is made up of 14 amino acids. Germline assignment: CDR1 SGHTA and CDR2 FQGNSA. Profiled with immunoSEQ multiplex PCR; TCRdb holds only in-frame clones, not every one. The sample includes roughly 80,000 clones, approximately 79% of them seen just once. This record belongs to a study of OX40 agonist ivuxolimab in advanced cancers. General study results and limits: More expanded clones were seen, on average, in CD8+ T cells than in CD4+. CD4+ and CD8+ blood T cells expanded clonally by week 6 at 0.1 to 3.0 mg/kg.

The source material was CD4+ or CD8+ T cells sorted from blood, sampled in a trial of the OX40 agonist ivuxolimab. This clonotype was sampled from an adult with an advanced solid tumor such as melanoma, head and neck, liver or kidney cancer. The rearrangement uses TRBV7-2 and TRBJ1-1; TRBD1 might be the D (5 bases). The CDR3 nucleotides read TGTGCCAGCAGCTTCCGGGGGGTTTTCACTGAAGCTTTCTTT. Encoded protein: CASSFRGVFTEAFF.